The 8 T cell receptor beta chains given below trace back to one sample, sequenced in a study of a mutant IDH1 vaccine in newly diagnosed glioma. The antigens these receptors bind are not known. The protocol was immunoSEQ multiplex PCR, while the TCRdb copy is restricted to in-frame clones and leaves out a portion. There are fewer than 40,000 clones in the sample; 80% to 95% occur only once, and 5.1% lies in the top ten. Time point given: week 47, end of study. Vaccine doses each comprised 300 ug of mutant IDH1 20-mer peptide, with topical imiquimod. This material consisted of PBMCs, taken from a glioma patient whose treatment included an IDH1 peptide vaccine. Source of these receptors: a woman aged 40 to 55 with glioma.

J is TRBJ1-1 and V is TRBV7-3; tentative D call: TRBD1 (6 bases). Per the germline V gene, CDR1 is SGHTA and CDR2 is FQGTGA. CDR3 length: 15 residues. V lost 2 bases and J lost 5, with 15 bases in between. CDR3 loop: CASSLQGPPGTEAFF. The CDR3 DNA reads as TGTGCCAGCAGCTTACAGGGGCCTCCGGGGACTGAAGCTTTCTTT. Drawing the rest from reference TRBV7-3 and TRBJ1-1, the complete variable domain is GAGVSQTPSNKVTEKGKYVELRCDPISGHTALYWYRQSLGQGPEFLIYFQGTGAADDSGLPNDRFFAVRPEGSVSTLKIQRTERGDSAVYLCASSLQGPPGTEAFFGQGTRLTVV.

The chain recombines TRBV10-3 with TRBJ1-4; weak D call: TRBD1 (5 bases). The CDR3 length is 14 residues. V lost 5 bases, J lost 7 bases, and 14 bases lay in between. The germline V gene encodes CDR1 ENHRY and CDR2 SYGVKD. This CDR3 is CAISRDSGSEKLFF. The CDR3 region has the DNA TGTGCCATCAGTCGGGACTCGGGGAGTGAAAAACTGTTTTTT.

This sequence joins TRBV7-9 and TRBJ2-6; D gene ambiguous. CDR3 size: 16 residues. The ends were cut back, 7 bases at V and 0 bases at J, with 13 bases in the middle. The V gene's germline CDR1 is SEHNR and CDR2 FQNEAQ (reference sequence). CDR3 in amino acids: CASTRVVGSGANVLTF. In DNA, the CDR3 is TGTGCCAGCACCCGAGTCGTGGGCTCTGGGGCCAACGTCCTGACTTTC. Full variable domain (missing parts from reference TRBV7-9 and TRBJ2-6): DTGVSQNPRHKITKRGQNVTFRCDPISEHNRLYWYRQTLGQGPEFLTYFQNEAQLEKSRLLSDRFSAERPKGSFSTLEIQRTEQGDSAMYLCASTRVVGSGANVLTFGAGSRLTVL.

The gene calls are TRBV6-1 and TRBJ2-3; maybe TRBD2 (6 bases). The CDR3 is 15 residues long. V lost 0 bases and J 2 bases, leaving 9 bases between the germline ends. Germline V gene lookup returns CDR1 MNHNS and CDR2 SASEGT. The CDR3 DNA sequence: TGTGCCAGCAGTGAAGCCGCGGGGCTCACAGATACGCAGTATTTT. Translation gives CASSEAAGLTDTQYF.

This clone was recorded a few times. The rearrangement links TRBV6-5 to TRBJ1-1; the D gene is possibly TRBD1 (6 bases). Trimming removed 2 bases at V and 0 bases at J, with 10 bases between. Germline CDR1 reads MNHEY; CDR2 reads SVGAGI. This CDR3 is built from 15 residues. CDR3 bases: TGTGCCAGCAGTTACCGAGACAGGATGAACACTGAAGCTTTCTTT. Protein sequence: CASSYRDRMNTEAFF.

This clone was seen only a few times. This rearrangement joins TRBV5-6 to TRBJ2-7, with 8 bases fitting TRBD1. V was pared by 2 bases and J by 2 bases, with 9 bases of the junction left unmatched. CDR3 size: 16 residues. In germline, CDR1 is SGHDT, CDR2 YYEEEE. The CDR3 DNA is TGTGCCAGCAGCTTTTACCCGGACAGGGTCCCCTACGAGCAGTACTTC. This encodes CASSFYPDRVPYEQYF.

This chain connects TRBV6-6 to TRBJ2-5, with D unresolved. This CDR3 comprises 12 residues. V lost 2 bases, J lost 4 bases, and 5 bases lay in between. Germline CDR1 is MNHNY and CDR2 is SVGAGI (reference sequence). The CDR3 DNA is TGTGCCAGCAGTTACCCCAGAGAGACCCAGTACTTC. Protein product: CASSYPRETQYF.

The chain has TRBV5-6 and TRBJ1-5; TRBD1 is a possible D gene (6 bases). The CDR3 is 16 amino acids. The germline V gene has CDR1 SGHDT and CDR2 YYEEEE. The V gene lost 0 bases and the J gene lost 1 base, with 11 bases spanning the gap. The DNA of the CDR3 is TGTGCCAGCAGCTTGGCGGTAGGACAGAGCAATCAGCCCCAGCATTTT. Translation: CASSLAVGQSNQPQHF.